This T cell receptor (beta chain) was identified during a study of T cell repertoires in cytomegalovirus infection. About the research overall: Both a matching HLA type and CMV infection were indicated by public TCR beta signatures. Points from the study as a whole: Public TCR beta family frequency separated CMV-and-HLA carriers, including in an independent cohort. Dominating the ex vivo response were TCR beta clonotypes that were CMV-specific and HLA-C-restricted.

TCRdb passed the reads through MiXCR, listing each CDR3 protein once. The profile shows hundreds of thousands of distinct CDR3 sequences, roughly 26% of them singletons. CDR3 length: 15 residues. Germline CDR1 is MNHEY and CDR2 is SVGAGI. Unmatched junction bases numbered 12, after V lost 6 bases and J lost 9 bases. This clonotype showed up just once. The antigen is undetermined. The genes are TRBV6-5 and TRBJ1-1; 11 bases are shared with TRBD1. The sample was CD8+ T cells from PBMCs. The receptor's source is a human donor in good health (CMV status not recorded). Some clones in this sample may be carry-over from other donors' samples. The CDR3 coding sequence is TGTGCCAGCAGACTAACCCGGACAGGGGGCTTTAAAGCTTTCTTT. This codes for CASRLTRTGGFKAFF.